This TCR beta chain comes out of a study of T-cell memory formation after mild COVID-19. In the study overall: TCR clustering was largely donor specific. Whole-study results and caveats: Researchers found some responding clones in pre-infection memory, a sign that cross-reactive memory joined. Contracting clones, day 15 to 85, had balanced CD4/CD8, and later expanders favored CD4+. Confirmation was lacking for SARS-CoV-2 specificity of second-wave clones that peaked on day 37.

MiXCR, applied by TCRdb to the 5' RACE reads, yields one record per CDR3 protein. The sample has around 120,000 distinct CDR3 sequences, approximately 15% seen once. For this clonotype: Its target is unknown.

This clonotype was obtained from an adult woman who had mild COVID-19 (a few samples of this study predate the infection). Cell type and time point are not known. Sequenced material: PBMCs or a T cell subset sorted from them (not recorded which).

The CDR3 region is CASSDGTGRDSNQPQHF. CDR3 coding DNA: TGTGCCAGCAGTGACGGGACAGGTAGAGATAGCAATCAGCCCCAGCATTTT. This chain links TRBV2 with TRBJ1-5; 8 bases are shared with TRBD1. The V and J ends lost 3 bases and 0 bases, in that order; junction bases with no gene match: 7. This CDR3 spans 17 amino acids. Germline lookup yields CDR1 SNHLY and CDR2 FYNNEI.